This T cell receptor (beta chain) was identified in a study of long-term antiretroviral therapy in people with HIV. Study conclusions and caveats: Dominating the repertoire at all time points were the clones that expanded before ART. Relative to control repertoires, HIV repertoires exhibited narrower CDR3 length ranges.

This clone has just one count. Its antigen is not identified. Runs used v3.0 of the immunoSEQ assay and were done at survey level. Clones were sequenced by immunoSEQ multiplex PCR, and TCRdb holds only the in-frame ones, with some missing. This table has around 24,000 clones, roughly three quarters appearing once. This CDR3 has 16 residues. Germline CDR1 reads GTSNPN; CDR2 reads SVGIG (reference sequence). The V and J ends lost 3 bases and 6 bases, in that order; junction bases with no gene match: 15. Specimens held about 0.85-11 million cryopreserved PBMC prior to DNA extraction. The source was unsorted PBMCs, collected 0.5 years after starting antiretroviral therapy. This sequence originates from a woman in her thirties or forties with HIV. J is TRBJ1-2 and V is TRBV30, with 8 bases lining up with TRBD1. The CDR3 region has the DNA TGTGCCTGGAGCCCCGGACAGGGATCAAGAATTCATGGCTACACCTTC. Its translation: CAWSPGQGSRIHGYTF.